The entry below gives a single T cell receptor beta chain sequence along with its context. Its antigen is as yet unknown. This entry is derived from a study of blood T cells in healthy people across ages. Study conclusions and caveats: Comparison with aged donors showed that long-lived donors had more naive CD4+ cells and higher diversity.

The authors ran a second PCR of about 7 to 12 cycles using a sample-barcoded 5' primer and a J-beta primer mix. From the 5' RACE reads, TCRdb called clonotypes with MiXCR, one entry per CDR3 protein. Of hundreds of thousands of distinct CDR3 sequences listed, just under 25% were seen once; the top ten hold more than 8.5%. The CDR3 has 15 amino acids. Germline loops: CDR1 SGHRS, CDR2 YFSETQ. The same data also contributed to another study, on T cells of mothers and their children. As that study records: Added by the second PCR's M1S primer were sample barcodes and 2-4 random nucleotides. The authors detected no persistent microchimeric T cell clones.

The source is a boy between 5 and 17 years old in good health. The sample was blood. The V gene is TRBV5-1, the J gene TRBJ2-5; D remains unclear. Near its end, the DNA agrees better with TRBJ2-1, so the J call may be wrong. CDR3 in DNA: TGCGCCAGCAGCTTAGAGAGTTGGGCTTACAATGAGCAGTTCTTC. Encoded protein: CASSLESWAYNEQFF.